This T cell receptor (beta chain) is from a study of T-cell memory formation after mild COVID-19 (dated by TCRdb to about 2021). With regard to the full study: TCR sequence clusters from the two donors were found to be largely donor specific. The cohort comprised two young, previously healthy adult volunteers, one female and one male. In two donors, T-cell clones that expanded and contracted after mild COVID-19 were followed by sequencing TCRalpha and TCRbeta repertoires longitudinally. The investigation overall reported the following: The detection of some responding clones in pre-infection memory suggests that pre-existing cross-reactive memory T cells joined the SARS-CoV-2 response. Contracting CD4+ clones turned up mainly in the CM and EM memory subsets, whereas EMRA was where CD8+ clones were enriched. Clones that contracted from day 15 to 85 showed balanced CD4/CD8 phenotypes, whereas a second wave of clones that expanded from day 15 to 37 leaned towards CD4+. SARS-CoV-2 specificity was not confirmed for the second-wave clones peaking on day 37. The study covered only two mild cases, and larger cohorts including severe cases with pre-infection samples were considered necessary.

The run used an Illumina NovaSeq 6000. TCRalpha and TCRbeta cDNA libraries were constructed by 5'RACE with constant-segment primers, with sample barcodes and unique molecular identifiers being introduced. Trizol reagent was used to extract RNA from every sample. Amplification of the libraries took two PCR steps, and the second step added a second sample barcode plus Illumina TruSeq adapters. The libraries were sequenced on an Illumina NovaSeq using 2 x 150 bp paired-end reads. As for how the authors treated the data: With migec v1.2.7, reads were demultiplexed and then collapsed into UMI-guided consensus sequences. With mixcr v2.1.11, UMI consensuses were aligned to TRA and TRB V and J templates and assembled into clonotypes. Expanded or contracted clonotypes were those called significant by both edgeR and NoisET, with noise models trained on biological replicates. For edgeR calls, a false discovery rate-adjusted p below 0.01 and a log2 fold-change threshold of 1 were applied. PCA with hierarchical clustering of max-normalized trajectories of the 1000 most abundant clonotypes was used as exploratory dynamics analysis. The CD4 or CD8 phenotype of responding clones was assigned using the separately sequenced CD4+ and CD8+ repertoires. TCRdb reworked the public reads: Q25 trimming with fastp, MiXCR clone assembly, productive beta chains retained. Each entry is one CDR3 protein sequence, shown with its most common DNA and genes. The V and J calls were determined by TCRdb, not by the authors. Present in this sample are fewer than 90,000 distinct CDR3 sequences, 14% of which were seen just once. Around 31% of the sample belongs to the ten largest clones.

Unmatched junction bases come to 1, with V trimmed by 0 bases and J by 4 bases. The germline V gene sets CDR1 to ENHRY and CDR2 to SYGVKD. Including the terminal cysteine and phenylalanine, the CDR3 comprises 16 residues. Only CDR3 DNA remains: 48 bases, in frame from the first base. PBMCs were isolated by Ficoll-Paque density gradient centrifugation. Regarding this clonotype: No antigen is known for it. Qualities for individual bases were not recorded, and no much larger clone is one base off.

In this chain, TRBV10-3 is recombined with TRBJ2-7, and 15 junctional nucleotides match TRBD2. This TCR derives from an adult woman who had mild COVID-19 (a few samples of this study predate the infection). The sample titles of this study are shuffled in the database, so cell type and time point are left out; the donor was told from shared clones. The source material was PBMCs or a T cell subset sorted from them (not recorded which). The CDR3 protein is CAISESGTSGRYEQYF. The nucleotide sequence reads TGTGCCATCAGTGAGTCAGGGACTAGCGGGAGGTACGAGCAGTACTTC.